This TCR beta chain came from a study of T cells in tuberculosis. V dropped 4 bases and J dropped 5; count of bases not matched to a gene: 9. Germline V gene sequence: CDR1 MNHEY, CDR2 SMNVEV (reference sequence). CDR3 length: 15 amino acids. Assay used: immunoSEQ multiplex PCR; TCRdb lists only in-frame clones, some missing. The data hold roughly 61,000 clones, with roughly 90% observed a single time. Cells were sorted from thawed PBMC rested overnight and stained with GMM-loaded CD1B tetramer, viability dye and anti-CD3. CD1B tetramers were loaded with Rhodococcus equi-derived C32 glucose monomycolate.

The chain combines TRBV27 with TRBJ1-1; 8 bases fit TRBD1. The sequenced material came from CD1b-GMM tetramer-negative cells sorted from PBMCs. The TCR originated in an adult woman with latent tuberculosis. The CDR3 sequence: CASSYSQGAGTEAFF. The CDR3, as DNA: TGTGCCAGCAGTTATAGTCAGGGGGCGGGGACTGAAGCTTTCTTT.